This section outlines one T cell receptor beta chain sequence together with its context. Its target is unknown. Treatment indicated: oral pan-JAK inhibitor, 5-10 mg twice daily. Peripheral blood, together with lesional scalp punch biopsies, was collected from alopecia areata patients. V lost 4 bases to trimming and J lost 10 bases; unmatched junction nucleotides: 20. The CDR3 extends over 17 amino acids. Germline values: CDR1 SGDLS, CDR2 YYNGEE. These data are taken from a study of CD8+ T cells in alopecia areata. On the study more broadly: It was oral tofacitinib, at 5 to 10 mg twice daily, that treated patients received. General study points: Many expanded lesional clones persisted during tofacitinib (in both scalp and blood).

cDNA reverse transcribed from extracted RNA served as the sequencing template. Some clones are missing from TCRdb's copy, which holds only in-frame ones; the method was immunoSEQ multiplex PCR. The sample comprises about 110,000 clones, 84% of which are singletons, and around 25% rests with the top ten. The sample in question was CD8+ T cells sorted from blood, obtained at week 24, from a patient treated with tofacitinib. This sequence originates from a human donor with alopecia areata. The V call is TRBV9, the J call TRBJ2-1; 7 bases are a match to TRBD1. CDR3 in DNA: TGTGCCAGCAGCCCCCATCCCGGAACAGGGGATTTTGGGGAGCAGTTCTTC. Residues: CASSPHPGTGDFGEQFF.